The 19 T cell receptor beta chains reported below all come from one sample, sequenced in a study of PD-1 blockade in mismatch repair-deficient tumors. Sequencing was performed with immunoSEQ multiplex PCR; in TCRdb, only in-frame clones are kept and a portion is missing. The repertoire holds under 150,000 clones, roughly nine tenths seen once, with about 13% in the top ten. The starting material was peripheral blood, obtained 44 weeks after starting pembrolizumab. The receptor set was obtained from an adult with mismatch repair-deficient cancer.

The chain uses TRBV7-3 and TRBJ2-5, with D possibly TRBD2 on 5 matching bases. The CDR3 is 18 amino acids. Germline CDR1 SGHTA, CDR2 FQGTGA. Trimming removed 6 bases from V and 4 bases from J, with 27 bases in between. The CDR3 protein is CASSQLVRLRARLETQYF. CDR3 coding DNA: TGTGCCAGCAGTCAACTTGTTAGGTTGAGGGCTAGGTTAGAGACCCAGTACTTC.

The V and J genes are TRBV4-1 and TRBJ2-2, with TRBD2 as a possible D gene (6 bases). Germline CDR1 is MGHRA and CDR2 is YSYEKL. Between the trimmed V and J ends, which lost 3 bases and 5 bases, there was a span of 28 bases. This CDR3 is 20 amino acids long. The CDR3 loop is CASSQRISGPLSAGTGELFF. CDR3 in DNA: TGCGCCAGCAGCCAGCGTATTAGTGGCCCCCTAAGCGCGGGGACCGGGGAGCTGTTTTTT.

This rearrangement joins TRBV4-3 to TRBJ2-7, with 7 bases fitting TRBD2. The J segment lost 4 bases and the V segment lost 4 bases, leaving 10 bases of the junction unmatched. CDR3 size: 15 residues. CDR1 and CDR2 (germline): LGHNA, YSLEER. The CDR3: CASSLGRLGGYEQYF. Written as DNA, the CDR3 is TGCGCCAGCAGCCTCGGGAGGCTGGGGGGATACGAGCAGTACTTC.

The V gene is TRBV19, the J gene TRBJ2-7; 8 nucleotides align to TRBD2. With V trimmed by 5 bases and J by 2 bases, 11 bases remained unmatched. The CDR3 loop spans 16 amino acids. Germline V gene sequence: CDR1 LNHDA, CDR2 SQIVND (reference sequence). For the CDR3, the DNA is TGTGCCAGTAGTCCGACCCGGGGGACTAGGACCTACGAGCAGTACTTC. Its translation is CASSPTRGTRTYEQYF.

The chain combines TRBV12-5 with TRBJ1-5; D remains unclear. V lost 1 base, J lost 3 bases, and 7 bases lay in between. Germline assignment: CDR1 LGHNT and CDR2 FRNRAP. There are 14 residues in the CDR3. The CDR3, as DNA: TGTGCTAGTGGTTTGGCGTCTTACAATCAGCCCCAGCATTTT. Amino acids: CASGLASYNQPQHF.

The chain couples TRBV5-1 to TRBJ2-2; D might be TRBD1 (7 bases). Germline values: CDR1 SGHRS, CDR2 YFSETQ. The CDR3 has 18 residues. The germline V and J ends were trimmed by 0 bases and 3 bases, with 18 bases remaining between them. For the CDR3, the DNA is TGCGCCAGCAGCTTGGGCATTAGACAGGGCGGGGACACCGGGGAGCTGTTTTTT. Translating it yields CASSLGIRQGGDTGELFF. The variable domain in full, completed from reference TRBV5-1 and TRBJ2-2, reads KAGVTQTPRYLIKTRGQQVTLSCSPISGHRSVSWYQQTPGQGLQFLFEYFSETQRNKGNFPGRFSGRQFSNSRSEMNVSTLELGDSALYLCASSLGIRQGGDTGELFFGEGSRLTVL.

The gene calls are TRBV11-2 and TRBJ2-7, with 13 bases identical to TRBD2. Germline V gives CDR1 SGHAT, CDR2 FQNNGV. The CDR3 runs 16 residues. The V segment lost 1 base and the J segment 4 bases; nucleotides outside the gene matches: 4. The CDR3 spells CASSLAGTSGKYEQYF. The CDR3 region has the DNA TGTGCCAGCAGCTTAGCCGGGACTAGCGGGAAGTACGAGCAGTACTTC. The full variable domain, with the rest looked up from reference TRBV11-2 and TRBJ2-7, is EAGVAQSPRYKIIEKRQSVAFWCNPISGHATLYWYQQILGQGPKLLIQFQNNGVVDDSQLPKDRFSAERLKGVDSTLKIQPAKLEDSAVYLCASSLAGTSGKYEQYFGPGTRLTVT.

The CDR3 DNA sequence: TGTGCCAGCACCCTCTCCAGGGGAAACACCATATATTTT. Its protein product is CASTLSRGNTIYF. The rearrangement joins TRBV28 to TRBJ1-3; D call uncertain. V lost 7 bases and J lost 4, with 11 bases in between. The germline CDR1 and CDR2 sequences are MDHEN and SYDVKM. The CDR3 totals 13 residues.

The chain recombines TRBV19 with TRBJ2-3; tentatively, D is TRBD2 (6 bases). The CDR3 totals 16 residues. Germline-derived CDR1 and CDR2 are LNHDA and SQIVND (reference sequence). V was pared by 2 bases and J by 2 bases, with 14 bases between. The CDR3 DNA is TGTGCCAGTAGTATAACCGGAGCGGGCGACACAGATACGCAGTATTTT. Encoded protein: CASSITGAGDTDTQYF. Looking up the rest from reference TRBV19 and TRBJ2-3 gives the full variable domain: DGGITQSPKYLFRKEGQNVTLSCEQNLNHDAMYWYRQDPGQGLRLIYYSQIVNDFQKGDIAEGYSVSREKKESFPLTVTSAQKNPTAFYLCASSITGAGDTDTQYFGPGTRLTVL.

The chain couples TRBV5-5 to TRBJ2-7; 7 nucleotides match TRBD1. The junction had 9 bases not matched to a gene; V was cut back by 4 bases and J by 2 bases. The germline gives CDR1 SGHKS, CDR2 YYEKEE (reference sequence). The CDR3 has 15 residues. This CDR3 reads CASSLGTDRTYEQYF. CDR3 DNA sequence: TGTGCCAGCAGCCTCGGGACGGACAGGACCTACGAGCAGTACTTC.

This chain connects TRBV11-2 to TRBJ2-4; 7 bases fit TRBD1. This CDR3 is built from 15 residues. Germline V gene data show CDR1 as SGHAT and CDR2 as FQNNGV. After removal of 3 bases from V and 5 bases from J, the junction contained 7 bases not matched to a gene. The CDR3 reads CASSLGQLKQNIQYF. DNA for the CDR3: TGTGCCAGCAGCTTGGGACAGCTCAAACAAAACATTCAGTACTTC.

The CDR3 region is CASSEDPLAGGLAKNIQYF. CDR3 nucleotide sequence: TGTGCCAGCAGTGAAGATCCTCTAGCGGGAGGACTAGCCAAAAACATTCAGTACTTC. The chain is built from TRBV2 and TRBJ2-4, with 11 bases lining up with TRBD2. The ends lost 1 base at V and 0 bases at J; junction bases unmatched: 8. This CDR3 is 19 amino acids long. The V gene's germline CDR1 is SNHLY and CDR2 FYNNEI.

This rearrangement joins TRBV4-2 to TRBJ1-1; D is uncertain. Per the germline V gene, CDR1 is LGHNA and CDR2 is YNFKEQ. This CDR3 has 15 amino acids. V lost 3 bases and J lost 7, with 18 bases in between. The CDR3 protein is CASSHILEVGGEAFF. CDR3 coding DNA: TGTGCCAGCAGCCACATCTTGGAGGTGGGCGGTGAAGCTTTCTTT.

The chain couples TRBV21-1 to TRBJ2-7. TRBV21-1 is tagged as a pseudogene. The CDR3 extends over 20 amino acids. The CDR3 DNA sequence: TGTGCCAGCAGCAAAGAAGAAGGGGAGGGGGCAGGGGCCGTCTCCTACGAGCAGTACTTC. Its protein product is CASSKEEGEGAGAVSYEQYF.

J is TRBJ1-2 and V is TRBV30, with D possibly being TRBD1 (6 bases). V lost 6 bases, J lost 4 bases, and 18 bases lay in between. The germline V gene encodes CDR1 GTSNPN and CDR2 SVGIG (reference sequence). The CDR3 loop spans 14 amino acids. The CDR3 reads CACPRGRGLYGYTF. The CDR3 DNA follows: TGTGCCTGCCCACGGGGGCGGGGTCTCTATGGCTACACCTTC.

The chain couples TRBV7-9 to TRBJ2-3; possibly TRBD1 or TRBD2 for D (5 bases each). The CDR3 length is 19 residues. V was pared by 5 bases and J by 8 bases, with 32 bases between. CDR1 is SEHNR, CDR2 FQNEAQ, per germline (reference sequence). The CDR3 coding sequence is TGTGCCAGCAGCACGGAGTCCGTAAGAGGGGCGCGACTAACCCCTACGCAGTATTTT. Translating gives CASSTESVRGARLTPTQYF.

The chain combines TRBV11-3 with TRBJ2-7, with TRBD1 matching over 9 bases. V lost 1 base and J lost 2; bases outside the gene matches: 6. Germline V gene data show CDR1 as SGHNT and CDR2 as YENEEA. The CDR3 covers 16 residues. The CDR3, as DNA: TGTGCCAGCAGCTTAGGGTCGACAGGGGGGGCCTACGAGCAGTACTTC. Translating gives CASSLGSTGGAYEQYF. Full variable domain (missing parts from reference TRBV11-3 and TRBJ2-7): EAGVVQSPRYKIIEKKQPVAFWCNPISGHNTLYWYLQNLGQGPELLIRYENEEAVDDSQLPKDRFSAERLKGVDSTLKIQPAELGDSAVYLCASSLGSTGGAYEQYFGPGTRLTVT.

The chain has TRBV5-1 and TRBJ1-2; D gene ambiguous. V lost 4 bases and J 6 bases, leaving 19 bases between the germline ends. Germline V CDR1 and CDR2: SGHRS, YFSETQ. There are 15 residues in the CDR3. The DNA for the CDR3 is TGCGCCAGCAGCGTAAGTCGTGACATAGCAGATGGCTACACCTTC. Protein product: CASSVSRDIADGYTF. The whole variable domain, remainder taken from reference TRBV5-1 and TRBJ1-2, is KAGVTQTPRYLIKTRGQQVTLSCSPISGHRSVSWYQQTPGQGLQFLFEYFSETQRNKGNFPGRFSGRQFSNSRSEMNVSTLELGDSALYLCASSVSRDIADGYTFGSGTRLTVV.

This chain connects TRBV30 to TRBJ1-2; possible D gene TRBD1, 5 bases. Germline loops: CDR1 GTSNPN, CDR2 SVGIG (reference sequence). V was pared by 1 base and J by 8 bases, with 20 bases between. This CDR3 is 15 amino acids long. The CDR3 region has the DNA TGTGCCTGGAGTGAGTACCCCCCGGGGGGGAGCGGCTACACCTTC. Protein product: CAWSEYPPGGSGYTF. The variable domain in full, completed from reference TRBV30 and TRBJ1-2, reads SQTIHQWPATLVQPVGSPLSLECTVEGTSNPNLYWYRQAAGRGLQLLFYSVGIGQISSEVPQNLSASRPQDRQFILSSKKLLLSDSGFYLCAWSEYPPGGSGYTFGSGTRLTVV.